The present entry profiles one T cell receptor (beta chain) with its context. In the study's own analysis: Reference gene primer amplification gave nucleated cell count estimates. Data came from immunoSEQ multiplex PCR; TCRdb stores just in-frame clones and leaves some out. Clone size and V and J calls were adopted from that table, with D and trimming inferred from the DNA. Of 200,000 to 300,000 clones detected, 75% to 90% appear once; the ten largest clones hold roughly 1.6%. CDR1 MNHEY and CDR2 SMNVEV come from the germline V gene (reference sequence). The CDR3 contains 16 residues. Unmatched junction bases numbered 7, after V lost 4 bases and J lost 5 bases. The data belong to a study of blood T cell repertoires in COVID-19.

Input material: peripheral blood. J is TRBJ2-3 and V is TRBV27, with 12 bases matching TRBD2. The clonotype was recovered from a woman in her thirties or forties who had recovered from COVID-19. CDR3 protein: CASSYLAGGPLDTQYF. The CDR3 DNA follows: TGTGCCAGCAGTTATCTAGCGGGGGGGCCGCTAGATACGCAGTATTTT.